The text below deals with one T cell receptor beta chain. Its target is unknown. These data belong to a study of cytomegalovirus exposure and HLA in healthy donors. 60 Vbeta and 13 Jbeta primers were used in PCR. Method: immunoSEQ multiplex PCR; TCRdb's copy keeps in-frame clones and lacks some. The data contain about 180,000 clones, around 80% of them singletons. These donors counted as nominally healthy when sampled, but unrecorded immune exposures were likely. Study-level points and caveats: Most of the TCR beta V segments (in an earlier analysis) were productive either about 90% or about 30% of the time. Follow-up analysis found HLA locus-dependent TCR association rates, highest for DRB1 and lowest for HLA-C.

This CDR3 has 13 amino acids. Germline lookup yields CDR1 KGHSH and CDR2 LQKENI. The sample consisted of PBMCs. The gene calls are TRBV18 and TRBJ2-5; possible D gene TRBD1, 5 bases. The J call may be incorrect, as the DNA end agrees better with TRBJ2-7. This sequence originates from a man in his forties in good health and CMV-seronegative. DNA of the CDR3: TGTGCCAGCTCACCTTTAGGGGCCTACGAGCAGTACTTC. Encoded protein: CASSPLGAYEQYF.